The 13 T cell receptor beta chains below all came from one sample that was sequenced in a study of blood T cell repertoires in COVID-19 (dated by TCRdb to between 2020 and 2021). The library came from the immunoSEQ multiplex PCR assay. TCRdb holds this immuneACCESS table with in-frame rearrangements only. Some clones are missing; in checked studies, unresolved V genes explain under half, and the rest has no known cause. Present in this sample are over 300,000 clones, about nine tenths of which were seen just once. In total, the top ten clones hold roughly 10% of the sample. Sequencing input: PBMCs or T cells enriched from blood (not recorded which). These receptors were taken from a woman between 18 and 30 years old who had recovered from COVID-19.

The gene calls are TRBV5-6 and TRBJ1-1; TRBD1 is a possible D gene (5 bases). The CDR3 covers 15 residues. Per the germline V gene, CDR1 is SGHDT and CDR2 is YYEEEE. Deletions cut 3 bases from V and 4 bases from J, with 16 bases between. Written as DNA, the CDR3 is TGTGCCAGCAGCTCCTCGCCCTTGGGGCTCACTGAAGCTTTCTTT. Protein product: CASSSSPLGLTEAFF.

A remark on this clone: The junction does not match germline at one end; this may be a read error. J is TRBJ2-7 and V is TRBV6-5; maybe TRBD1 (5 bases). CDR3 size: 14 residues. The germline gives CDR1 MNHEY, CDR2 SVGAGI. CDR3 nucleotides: TGTGCCAGCAGTTACTCGAGTGATGGGGCTGTGGGTGTATTC. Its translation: CASSYSSDGAVGVF.

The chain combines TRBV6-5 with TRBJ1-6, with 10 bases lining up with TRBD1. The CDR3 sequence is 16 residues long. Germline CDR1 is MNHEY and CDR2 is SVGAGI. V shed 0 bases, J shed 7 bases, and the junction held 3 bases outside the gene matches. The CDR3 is CASSYSAGQGNSPLHF. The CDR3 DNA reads TGTGCCAGCAGTTACTCGGCGGGACAGGGGAATTCACCCCTCCACTTT.

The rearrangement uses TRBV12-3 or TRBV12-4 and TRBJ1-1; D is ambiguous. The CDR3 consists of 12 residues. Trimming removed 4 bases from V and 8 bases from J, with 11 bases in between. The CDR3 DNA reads TGTGCCAGCAGTTCCGCAGGATCCGAAGCTTTCTTT. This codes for CASSSAGSEAFF.

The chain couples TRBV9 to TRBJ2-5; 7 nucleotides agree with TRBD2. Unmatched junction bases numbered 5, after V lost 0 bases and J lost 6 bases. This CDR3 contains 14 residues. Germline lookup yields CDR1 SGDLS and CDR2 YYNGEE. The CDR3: CASSVDGGRQTQYF. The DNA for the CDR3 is TGTGCCAGCAGCGTAGATGGCGGGAGACAGACCCAGTACTTC. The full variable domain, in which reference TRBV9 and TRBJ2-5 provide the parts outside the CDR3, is DSGVTQTPKHLITATGQRVTLRCSPRSGDLSVYWYQQSLDQGLQFLIQYYNGEERAKGNILERFSAQQFPDLHSELNLSSLELGDSALYFCASSVDGGRQTQYFGPGTRLLVL.

As DNA, the CDR3 is TGTGCCAGCAGCTTAGCGGGCCCAACCTACTATGGCTACACCTTC. Its protein is CASSLAGPTYYGYTF. The V call is TRBV7-9, the J call TRBJ1-2; D not certain. The CDR3 runs to 15 residues. In germline, CDR1 is SEHNR, CDR2 FQNEAQ (reference sequence). V lost 0 bases to trimming and J lost 3 bases, with 11 bases between them.

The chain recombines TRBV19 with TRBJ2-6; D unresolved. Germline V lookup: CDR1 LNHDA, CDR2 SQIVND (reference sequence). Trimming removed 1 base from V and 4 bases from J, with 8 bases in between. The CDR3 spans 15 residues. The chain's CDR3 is CASSIGRWGANVLTF. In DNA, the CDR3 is TGTGCCAGTAGTATAGGGCGGTGGGGGGCCAACGTCCTGACTTTC. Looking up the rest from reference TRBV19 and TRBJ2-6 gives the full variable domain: DGGITQSPKYLFRKEGQNVTLSCEQNLNHDAMYWYRQDPGQGLRLIYYSQIVNDFQKGDIAEGYSVSREKKESFPLTVTSAQKNPTAFYLCASSIGRWGANVLTFGAGSRLTVL.

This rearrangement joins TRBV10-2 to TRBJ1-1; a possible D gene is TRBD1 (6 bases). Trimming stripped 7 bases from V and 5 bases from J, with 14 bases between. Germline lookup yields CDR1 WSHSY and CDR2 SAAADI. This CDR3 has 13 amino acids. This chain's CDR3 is CASTRQARTEAFF. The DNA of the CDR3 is TGCGCCAGCACACGACAGGCGCGGACTGAAGCTTTCTTT.

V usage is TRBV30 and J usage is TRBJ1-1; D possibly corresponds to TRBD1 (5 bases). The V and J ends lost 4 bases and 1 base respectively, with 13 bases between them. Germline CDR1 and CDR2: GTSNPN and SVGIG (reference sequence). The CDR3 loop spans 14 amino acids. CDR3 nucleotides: TGTGCCTGGACTCGCGGCAGGGCGAACACTGAAGCTTTCTTT. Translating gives CAWTRGRANTEAFF.

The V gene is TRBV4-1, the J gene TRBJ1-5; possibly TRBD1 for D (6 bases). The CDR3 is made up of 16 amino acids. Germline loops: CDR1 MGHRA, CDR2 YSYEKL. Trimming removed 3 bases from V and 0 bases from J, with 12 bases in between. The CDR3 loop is CASSQVGHLSNQPQHF. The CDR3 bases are TGCGCCAGCAGCCAGGTGGGACACCTTAGCAATCAGCCCCAGCATTTT.

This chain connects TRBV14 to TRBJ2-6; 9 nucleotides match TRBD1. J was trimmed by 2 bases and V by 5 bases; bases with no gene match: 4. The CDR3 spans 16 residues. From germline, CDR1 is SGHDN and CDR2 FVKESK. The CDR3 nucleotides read TGTGCCAGCAGCGATAGGACAGGGGCTGGGGCCAACGTCCTGACTTTC. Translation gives CASSDRTGAGANVLTF.

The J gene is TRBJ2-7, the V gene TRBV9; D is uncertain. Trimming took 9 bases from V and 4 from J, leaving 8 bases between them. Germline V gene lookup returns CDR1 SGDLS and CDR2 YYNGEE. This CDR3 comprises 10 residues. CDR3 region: CATINYEQYF. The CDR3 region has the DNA TGTGCCACCATCAATTACGAGCAGTACTTC.

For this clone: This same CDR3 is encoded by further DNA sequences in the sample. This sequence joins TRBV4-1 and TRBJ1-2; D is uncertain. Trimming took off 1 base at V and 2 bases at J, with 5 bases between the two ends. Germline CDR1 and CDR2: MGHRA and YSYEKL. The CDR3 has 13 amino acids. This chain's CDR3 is CASSQVANYGYTF. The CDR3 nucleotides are TGCGCCAGCAGCCAAGTGGCCAACTATGGCTACACCTTC.